A selection of T cell receptor beta chains follows, all from one sample in a study of cytomegalovirus exposure and HLA in healthy donors. The method was immunoSEQ multiplex PCR; TCRdb's version includes in-frame clones alone and lacks a portion of them. The table includes approximately 160,000 clones, 65% to 90% detected once. Sequencing input: PBMCs. The receptors come from a woman aged 18-30 years in good health and CMV-seronegative. Both conserved end residues are part of each CDR3. The D gene is left open where the match is weak. Clone sizes are given selectively: once, few, many, or a class where the clone is expanded.

abundance	v_gene	d_gene	j_gene	len	CDR3nt	CDR3aa
NA	TRBV7-9	NA	TRBJ1-2	15	TGTGCCAGCAGCTTAGAAGGCAGAAGAGGCTATGGCTACACCTTC	CASSLEGRRGYGYTF
NA	TRBV10-2	TRBD2	TRBJ2-1	16	TGCGCCAGCAGTGGACTTATAGCGGGAGGGCGCAATGAGCAGTTCTTC	CASSGLIAGGRNEQFF
NA	TRBV29-1	NA	TRBJ1-6	14	TGCAGCGCTCCAAACAGGGAGCTTCATTCACCCCTCCACTTT	CSAPNRELHSPLHF
NA	TRBV11-2	TRBD1	TRBJ2-7	18	TGTGCCAGCAGCTTAACCCCCTCGGGGACAGCCTTCGTCTACGAGCAGTACTTC	CASSLTPSGTAFVYEQYF
NA	TRBV7-9	NA	TRBJ1-5	12	TGTGCCAGCAGCTCCGTCGATCAGCCCCAGCATTTT	CASSSVDQPQHF
NA	TRBV7-3	NA	TRBJ1-6	13	TGTGCCAGCAGCTTAGGAGTGGGTTCACCCCTCCACTTT	CASSLGVGSPLHF
few	TRBV21-1	NA	TRBJ1-4	10	TGTGCCAGCAACCTAGAAAAACTGTTTTTT	CASNLEKLFF
NA	TRBV7-6	TRBD1	TRBJ2-3	15	TGTGCCAGCAGCCCAAATACAGGGGGCCCAGATACGCAGTATTTT	CASSPNTGGPDTQYF
NA	TRBV7-2	TRBD2	TRBJ2-1	15	TGTGCCAGCAGCTTAGCGCCGGGACTACAGAATGAGCAGTTCTTC	CASSLAPGLQNEQFF
NA	TRBV29-1	TRBD2	TRBJ2-1	15	TGCAGCGTGACCCCACTAGCGGGAGCTTACAATGAGCAGTTCTTC	CSVTPLAGAYNEQFF
many	TRBV6-4	NA	TRBJ2-3	16	TGTGCCAGCAGTCCCTCAGCGGAACAGACGGGGGATACGCAGTATTTT	CASSPSAEQTGDTQYF
NA	TRBV4-1	TRBD2	TRBJ2-5	16	TGCGCCAGCAGCCAAGAGGGCGGGAGGGCCTTGGAGACCCAGTACTTC	CASSQEGGRALETQYF
NA	TRBV11-2	NA	TRBJ2-6	13	TGTGCCAGCACGGGCTCTGGGGCCAACGTCCTGACTTTC	CASTGSGANVLTF
once	TRBV6-1	NA	TRBJ2-1	13	TGTGCCACGACAAGAGCAGAGTACAATGAGCAGTTCTTC	CATTRAEYNEQFF
NA	TRBV4-1	NA	TRBJ1-6	16	TGCGCCAGCAGCCAAGAAGGCGGGGGATGGGGTTCACCCCTCCACTTT	CASSQEGGGWGSPLHF
many	TRBV27	NA	TRBJ1-2	12	TGTGCCAGCAGGGGGGGACCCTATGGCTACACCTTC	CASRGGPYGYTF
NA	TRBV4-3	NA	TRBJ2-6	13	TGCGCCAGCAGGGGAGCTGGGGCCAACGTCCTGACTTTC	CASRGAGANVLTF
NA	TRBV10-3	NA	TRBJ2-7	15	TGTGCCATCACCCCAACTCAGGCGGGGTCCTACGAGCAGTACTTC	CAITPTQAGSYEQYF
NA	TRBV25-1	NA	TRBJ2-2	13	TGTGCCAGCAGTGGTACACGAACCGGGGAGCTGTTTTTT	CASSGTRTGELFF
NA	TRBV4-3	TRBD1	TRBJ1-5	15	TGCGCCAGCAGCCAAGGTGTCGGCAGGGGGGAGCCCCAGCATTTT	CASSQGVGRGEPQHF
many	TRBV7-9	NA	TRBJ2-1	15	TGTGCCAGCAGCTCCCTTTCCGGGAGCTACAATGAGCAGTTCTTC	CASSSLSGSYNEQFF
few	TRBV19	NA	TRBJ1-6	15	TGTGCCAGTAGGCCAGGTAGCTCCTATAATTCACCCCTCCACTTT	CASRPGSSYNSPLHF
NA	TRBV5-1	TRBD1	TRBJ1-2	15	TGCGCCAGCAGCTTGAAGGAGGGGGCCGTTAGGTCCAGTACCTTC	CASSLKEGAVRSSTF
NA	TRBV5-5	NA	TRBJ2-7	14	TGTGCCAGCAGCCGTGGACATCTTAACTACGAGCAGTACTTC	CASSRGHLNYEQYF
NA	TRBV5-1	TRBD2	TRBJ2-3	14	TGCGCCAGCACAAGCGGGAGGGGAACAGATACGCAGTATTTT	CASTSGRGTDTQYF
NA	TRBV6-6	NA	TRBJ1-5	14	TGTGCCAGCAGGGCAGATCTGGGCAATCAGCCCCAGCATTTT	CASRADLGNQPQHF
NA	TRBV7-2	NA	TRBJ2-5	14	TGTGCCAGCAGTCCGAAAGAGGGCCGGGAGACCCAGTACTTC	CASSPKEGRETQYF
NA	TRBV5-6	NA	TRBJ1-5	14	TGTGCCAGCAGCTTTCGCGGAGCGGGTCAGCCCCAGCATTTT	CASSFRGAGQPQHF
NA	TRBV6-5	NA	TRBJ1-5	14	TGTGCCAGCAGTACCCCCGCCCCGGGGGAGCCCCAGCATTTT	CASSTPAPGEPQHF
NA	TRBV6-5	TRBD2	TRBJ2-7	14	TGTGCCAGCAGTTACTCGACACTAGCGCGGGAGCAGTACTTC	CASSYSTLAREQYF
NA	TRBV7-9	NA	TRBJ2-5	16	TGTGCCAGCAGCTTAACGGTTTTTGACTCCCAAGAGACCCAGTACTTC	CASSLTVFDSQETQYF
NA	TRBV19	NA	TRBJ2-5	14	TGTGCCAGTAGTATTGGGCCAGGGGAAGCGACCCAGTACTTC	CASSIGPGEATQYF
few	TRBV5-1	NA	TRBJ1-1	14	TGCGCCAGCAGCCACCCTTCAGAGGGCACTGAAGCTTTCTTT	CASSHPSEGTEAFF
NA	TRBV27	NA	TRBJ1-2	16	TGTGCCAGCAGTTCGGTTGGGTCGGGGGCTAACTATGGCTACACCTTC	CASSSVGSGANYGYTF
NA	TRBV5-1	TRBD1	TRBJ2-4	16	TGCGCCAGCAGCTTGACAGGGGCAGGGGCCAAAAACATTCAGTACTTC	CASSLTGAGAKNIQYF
NA	TRBV5-8	TRBD2	TRBJ2-7	15	TGTGCCAGCAGCTTAGCGGGAGCGGTCCCTCACGAGCAGTACTTC	CASSLAGAVPHEQYF
NA	TRBV7-2	TRBD1	TRBJ2-7	14	TGTGCCAGCAGCAGGGACAGGGATGGGTACGAGCAGTACTTC	CASSRDRDGYEQYF
NA	TRBV19	TRBD1	TRBJ2-7	15	TGTGCCAGTAGTAAATACGGGACAGGGGATTTCGAGCAGTACTTC	CASSKYGTGDFEQYF
few	TRBV18	NA	TRBJ1-6	14	TGTGCCAGCTCAACAGGGCCAGAGGATTCACCCCTCCACTTT	CASSTGPEDSPLHF
NA	TRBV19	NA	TRBJ2-7	15	TGTGCCAGTAGTTCGGCGAGGGCACCTCCCCACGAGCAGTACTTC	CASSSARAPPHEQYF
NA	TRBV27	NA	TRBJ2-7	14	TGTGCCAGCAGTTTACGGGCAGGGCCCTACGAGCAGTACTTC	CASSLRAGPYEQYF
NA	TRBV19	TRBD1	TRBJ1-5	15	TGTGCCAGTAGTTCAGGGACAGGCCGAGGTCAGCCCCAGCATTTT	CASSSGTGRGQPQHF
NA	TRBV5-4	TRBD2	TRBJ2-1	17	TGTGCCAGCAGCTTTGGCGGGGGGGTAAGCTCCTACAATGAGCAGTTCTTC	CASSFGGGVSSYNEQFF
NA	TRBV19	NA	TRBJ1-5	16	TGTGCCAGTAGTGGGAGGGGGTTGGTAAGCAATCAGCCCCAGCATTTT	CASSGRGLVSNQPQHF